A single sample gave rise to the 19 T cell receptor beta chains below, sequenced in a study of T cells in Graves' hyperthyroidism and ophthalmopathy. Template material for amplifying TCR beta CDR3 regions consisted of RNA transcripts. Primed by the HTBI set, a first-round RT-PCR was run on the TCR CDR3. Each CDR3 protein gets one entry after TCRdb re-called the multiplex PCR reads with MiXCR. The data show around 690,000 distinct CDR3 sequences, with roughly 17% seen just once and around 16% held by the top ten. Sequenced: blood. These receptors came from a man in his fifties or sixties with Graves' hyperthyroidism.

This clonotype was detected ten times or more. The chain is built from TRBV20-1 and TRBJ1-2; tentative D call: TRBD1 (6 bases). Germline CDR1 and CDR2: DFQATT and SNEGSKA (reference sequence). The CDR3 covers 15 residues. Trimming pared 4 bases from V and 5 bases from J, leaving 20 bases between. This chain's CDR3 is CSAKEKGLQGYGYTF. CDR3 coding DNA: TGCAGTGCTAAGGAGAAGGGCCTCCAGGGGTATGGCTACACCTTC.

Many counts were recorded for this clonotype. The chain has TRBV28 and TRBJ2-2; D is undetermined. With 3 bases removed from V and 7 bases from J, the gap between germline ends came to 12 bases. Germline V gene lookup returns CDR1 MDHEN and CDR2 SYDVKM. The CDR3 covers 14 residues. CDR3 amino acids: CASSLRREGGELFF. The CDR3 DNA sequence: TGTGCCAGCAGTTTGAGAAGGGAAGGCGGGGAGCTGTTTTTT.

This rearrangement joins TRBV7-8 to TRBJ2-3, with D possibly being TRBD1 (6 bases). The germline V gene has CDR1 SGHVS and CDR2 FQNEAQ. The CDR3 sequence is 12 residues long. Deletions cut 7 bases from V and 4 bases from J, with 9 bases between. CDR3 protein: CASTNRADTQYF. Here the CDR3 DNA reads TGTGCCAGCACCAACAGGGCAGATACGCAGTATTTT.

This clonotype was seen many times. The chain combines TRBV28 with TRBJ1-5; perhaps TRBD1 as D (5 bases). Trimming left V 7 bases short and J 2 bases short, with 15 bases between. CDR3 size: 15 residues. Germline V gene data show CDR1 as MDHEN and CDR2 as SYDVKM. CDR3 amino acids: CASIFGTGGNQPQHF. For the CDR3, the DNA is TGTGCCAGCATATTCGGGACCGGGGGCAATCAGCCCCAGCATTTT.

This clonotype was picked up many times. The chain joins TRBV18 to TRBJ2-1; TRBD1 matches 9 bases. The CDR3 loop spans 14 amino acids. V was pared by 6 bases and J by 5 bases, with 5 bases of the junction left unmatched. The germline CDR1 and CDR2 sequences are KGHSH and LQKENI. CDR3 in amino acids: CASSGTGSHNEQFF. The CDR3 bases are TGTGCCAGCTCGGGGACAGGGAGCCACAATGAGCAGTTCTTC.

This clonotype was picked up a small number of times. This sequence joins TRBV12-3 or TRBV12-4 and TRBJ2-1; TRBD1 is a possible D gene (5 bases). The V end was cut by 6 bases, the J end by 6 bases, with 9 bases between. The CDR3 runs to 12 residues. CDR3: CASRTVTNEQFF. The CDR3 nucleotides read TGTGCCAGCAGGACAGTTACCAATGAGCAGTTCTTC.

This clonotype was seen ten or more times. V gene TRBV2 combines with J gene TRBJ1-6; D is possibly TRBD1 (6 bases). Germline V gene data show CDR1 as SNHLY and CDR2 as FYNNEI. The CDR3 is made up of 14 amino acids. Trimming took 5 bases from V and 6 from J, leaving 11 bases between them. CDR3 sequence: CASSSGTSNSPLHF. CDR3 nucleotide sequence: TGTGCCAGCAGTTCCGGGACAAGTAATTCACCCCTCCACTTT.

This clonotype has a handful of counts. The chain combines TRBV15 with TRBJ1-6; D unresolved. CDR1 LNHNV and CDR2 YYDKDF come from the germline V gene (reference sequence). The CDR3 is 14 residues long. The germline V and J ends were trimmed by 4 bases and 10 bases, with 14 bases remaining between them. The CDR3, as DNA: TGTGCCACCAGCATGCGTTTGGCGGGCTCACCCCTCCACTTT. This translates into CATSMRLAGSPLHF.

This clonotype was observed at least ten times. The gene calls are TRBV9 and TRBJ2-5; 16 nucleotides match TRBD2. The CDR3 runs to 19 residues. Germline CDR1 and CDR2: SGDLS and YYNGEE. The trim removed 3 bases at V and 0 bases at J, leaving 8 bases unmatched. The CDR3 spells CASSDARGTSGRDQETQYF. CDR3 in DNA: TGTGCCAGCAGCGATGCCAGGGGGACTAGCGGGAGGGACCAAGAGACCCAGTACTTC.

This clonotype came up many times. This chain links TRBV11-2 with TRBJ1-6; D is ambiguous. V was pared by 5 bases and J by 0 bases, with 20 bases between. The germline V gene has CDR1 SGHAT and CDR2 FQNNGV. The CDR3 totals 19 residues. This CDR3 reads CASSPRPGGLFSYNSPLHF. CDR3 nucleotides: TGTGCCAGCAGCCCTCGGCCGGGTGGGCTTTTCTCCTATAATTCACCCCTCCACTTT.

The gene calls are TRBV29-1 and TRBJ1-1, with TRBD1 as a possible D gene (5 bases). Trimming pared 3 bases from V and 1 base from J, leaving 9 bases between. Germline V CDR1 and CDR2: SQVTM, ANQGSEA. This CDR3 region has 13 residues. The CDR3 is CSVEATANTEAFF. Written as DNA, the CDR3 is TGCAGCGTTGAGGCGACAGCGAACACTGAAGCTTTCTTT.

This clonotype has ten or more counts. For the CDR3, the DNA is TGTGCCAGCCAGCCCCGGGACAGTCGGAACACTGAAGCTTTCTTT. Encoded protein: CASQPRDSRNTEAFF. The chain has TRBV11-2 and TRBJ1-1, with 7 bases aligning to TRBD1. The trim removed 8 bases at V and 1 base at J, leaving 10 bases unmatched. The CDR3 length is 15 residues. Germline V gives CDR1 SGHAT, CDR2 FQNNGV.

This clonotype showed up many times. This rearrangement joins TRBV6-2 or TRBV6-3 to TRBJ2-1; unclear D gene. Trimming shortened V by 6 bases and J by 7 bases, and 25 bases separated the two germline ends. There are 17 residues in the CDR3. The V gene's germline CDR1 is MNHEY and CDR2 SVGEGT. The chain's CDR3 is CASSLTFLTNGVNEQFF. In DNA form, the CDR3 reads TGTGCCAGCAGCCTTACTTTCTTAACCAATGGAGTTAATGAGCAGTTCTTC.

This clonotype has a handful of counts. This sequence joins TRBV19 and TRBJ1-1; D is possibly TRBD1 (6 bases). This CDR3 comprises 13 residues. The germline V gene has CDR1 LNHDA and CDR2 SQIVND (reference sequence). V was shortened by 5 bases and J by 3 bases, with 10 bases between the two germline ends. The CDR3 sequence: CASSRGAYTEAFF. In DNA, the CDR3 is TGTGCCAGTAGTCGGGGGGCGTACACTGAAGCTTTCTTT.

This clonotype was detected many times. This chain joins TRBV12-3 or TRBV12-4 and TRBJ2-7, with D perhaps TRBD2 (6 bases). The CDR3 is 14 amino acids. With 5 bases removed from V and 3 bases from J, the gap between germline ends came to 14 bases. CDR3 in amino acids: CASSPRDFVYEQYF. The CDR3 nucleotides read TGTGCCAGCAGTCCCCGGGACTTCGTCTACGAGCAGTACTTC.

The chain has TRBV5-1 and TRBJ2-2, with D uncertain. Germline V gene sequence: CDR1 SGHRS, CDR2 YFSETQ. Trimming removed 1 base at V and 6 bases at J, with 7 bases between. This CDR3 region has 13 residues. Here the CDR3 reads CASSLTTPGELFF. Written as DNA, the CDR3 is TGCGCCAGCAGCTTGACCACTCCCGGGGAGCTGTTTTTT.

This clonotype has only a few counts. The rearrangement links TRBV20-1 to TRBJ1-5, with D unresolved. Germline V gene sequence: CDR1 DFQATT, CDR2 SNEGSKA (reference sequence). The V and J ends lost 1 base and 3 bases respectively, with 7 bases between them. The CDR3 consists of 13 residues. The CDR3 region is CSARGEANQPQHF. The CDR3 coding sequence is TGCAGTGCTAGAGGAGAGGCCAATCAGCCCCAGCATTTT.

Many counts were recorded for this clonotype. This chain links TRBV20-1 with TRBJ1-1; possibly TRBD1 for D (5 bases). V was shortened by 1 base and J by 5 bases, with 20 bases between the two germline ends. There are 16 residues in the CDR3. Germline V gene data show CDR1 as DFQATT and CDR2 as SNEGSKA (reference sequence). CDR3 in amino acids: CSARGGGRVKNTEAFF. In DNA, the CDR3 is TGCAGTGCTAGAGGTGGTGGCAGGGTGAAGAATACTGAAGCTTTCTTT.

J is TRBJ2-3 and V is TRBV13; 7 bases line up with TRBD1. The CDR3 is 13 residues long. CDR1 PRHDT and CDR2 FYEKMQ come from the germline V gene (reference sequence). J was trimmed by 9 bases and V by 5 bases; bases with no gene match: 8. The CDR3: CASSPPSRGTQYF. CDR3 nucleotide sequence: TGTGCCAGCAGCCCGCCTAGCAGGGGGACGCAGTATTTT.